Included here is one T cell receptor beta chain sequence, with context. The target antigen is unknown. The CDR3 runs 15 residues. Germline values: CDR1 SGHDT, CDR2 YYEEEE. V was shortened by 2 bases and J by 2 bases, with 11 bases between the two germline ends. Method: immunoSEQ multiplex PCR; TCRdb's copy keeps in-frame clones and lacks some. The profile shows some 37,000 clones, roughly 80% of them singletons. The record originates from a study of OX40 agonist ivuxolimab in advanced cancers. Study summary: Hepatocellular carcinoma, melanoma, renal cell or head and neck cancer was diagnosed in the dose-escalation patients.

Study results and caveats: The average count of expanded clones was higher among CD8+ T cells than among CD4+. Antigens targeted by the expanded peripheral T cells were not determined. With doses of 0.1 to 3.0 mg/kg, CD4+ and CD8+ blood T cells had undergone clonal expansion by week 6.

V usage is TRBV5-6 and J usage is TRBJ2-1; D perhaps matches TRBD1 (6 bases). The TCR originated in an adult with an advanced solid tumor such as melanoma, head and neck, liver or kidney cancer. Sequences were derived from CD4+ or CD8+ T cells sorted from blood, sampled in a trial of the OX40 agonist ivuxolimab. The CDR3 loop is CASSFGQGTYNEQFF. CDR3 nucleotides: TGTGCCAGCAGCTTTGGCCAGGGGACCTACAATGAGCAGTTCTTC.